The 26 T cell receptor beta chains below come from one sample, sequenced in a study of human T cells and chemical hapten exposure. Time point defined: healthy volunteer bleed at 6 weeks. The study extracted total RNA from unfractionated whole blood. Each CDR3 protein is one row after TCRdb ran MiXCR on the RACE reads. The sample records 65,000 to 95,000 distinct CDR3 sequences, about 8.6% being singletons. The sample comprised whole blood. These receptors all come from a female donor in good health. Some clones in this sample may be carry-over from other donors' samples.

In DNA form, the CDR3 reads TGTGCCAGCAGCCCCCCGGGACTAGCGGGTAATGAGCAGTTCTTC. Translated: CASSPPGLAGNEQFF. The rearrangement uses TRBV7-2 and TRBJ2-1; 12 positions agree with TRBD2. Germline CDR1 and CDR2: SGHTA and FQGNSA. J was trimmed by 7 bases and V by 5 bases; bases with no gene match: 6. CDR3 length: 15 amino acids.

This clonotype was counted at least ten times. V usage is TRBV20-1 and J usage is TRBJ1-6; the match to TRBD1 covers 7 bases. CDR3 length equals 14 residues. The V and J ends lost 5 bases and 6 bases, in that order; junction bases with no gene match: 7. CDR1 DFQATT and CDR2 SNEGSKA come from the germline V gene (reference sequence). The CDR3 DNA is TGCAGTGCTCAGAGAACAGGGGCTAATTCACCCCTCCACTTT. Translation gives CSAQRTGANSPLHF.

The chain uses TRBV20-1 and TRBJ1-5; D is uncertain. Trimming stripped 0 bases from V and 2 bases from J, with 8 bases between. The V gene's germline CDR1 is DFQATT and CDR2 SNEGSKA (reference sequence). The CDR3 consists of 14 residues. The DNA for the CDR3 is TGCAGTGCTAGAGATTATAGAGGCAATCAGCCCCAGCATTTT. Protein sequence: CSARDYRGNQPQHF.

This clonotype was seen at least ten times. The chain uses TRBV20-1 and TRBJ1-1, with D unclear. This CDR3 is built from 11 residues. Trimming cost V 5 bases and J 6 bases, with 10 bases left between them. CDR1 and CDR2 (germline): DFQATT, SNEGSKA (reference sequence). CDR3 protein: CSARPYAEAFF. The CDR3 region has the DNA TGCAGTGCTCGTCCCTACGCTGAAGCTTTCTTT.

This clonotype was recorded at least ten times. The V gene is TRBV29-1, the J gene TRBJ1-1; TRBD1 matches at 7 bases. Trimming removed 6 bases from V and 4 bases from J; junction bases left unmatched: 8. This CDR3 has 13 residues. Germline-derived CDR1 and CDR2 are SQVTM and ANQGSEA. Here the CDR3 DNA reads TGCAGCGTACAGACAGGGTTCGGCACTGAAGCTTTCTTT. Protein: CSVQTGFGTEAFF.

This clonotype was detected only a few times. The genes are TRBV29-1 and TRBJ2-1; D gene uncertain. CDR3 length: 15 amino acids. The germline gives CDR1 SQVTM, CDR2 ANQGSEA. Trimming shortened V by 0 bases and J by 0 bases, and 9 bases separated the two germline ends. CDR3 DNA sequence: TGCAGCGTTGAAGAGCCTCCCTACTCCTACAATGAGCAGTTCTTC. Amino acid sequence: CSVEEPPYSYNEQFF.

J is TRBJ2-3 and V is TRBV14; D tentatively reads TRBD1 or TRBD2 (6 bases each). Germline loops: CDR1 SGHDN, CDR2 FVKESK. V was clipped by 2 bases and J by 0 bases, with 12 bases between them. The CDR3 consists of 16 residues. Here the CDR3 reads CASSQHRGLSTDTQYF. The CDR3 DNA follows: TGTGCCAGCAGCCAACACCGGGGGCTTAGCACAGATACGCAGTATTTT.

V gene TRBV7-2 combines with J gene TRBJ2-7; the D call may be TRBD1 or TRBD2 (5 bases each). The CDR3 covers 13 residues. Germline V gene sequence: CDR1 SGHTA, CDR2 FQGNSA. Trimming left V 5 bases short and J 4 bases short, with 12 bases between. As DNA, the CDR3 is TGTGCCAGCAGCCGTAGGGACGGGTACGAGCAGTACTTC. Translated: CASSRRDGYEQYF.

This clonotype appeared many times. CDR3: CSVYAGRTYNEQFF. CDR3 nucleotide sequence: TGCAGCGTCTACGCAGGGCGCACCTACAATGAGCAGTTCTTC. The chain is built from TRBV29-1 and TRBJ2-1; D is possibly TRBD1 (5 bases). Trimming removed 6 bases at V and 2 bases at J, with 14 bases between. Germline CDR1 is SQVTM and CDR2 is ANQGSEA. This CDR3 spans 14 amino acids.

This clonotype was recorded at least ten times. The V call is TRBV29-1, the J call TRBJ2-1; TRBD2 agrees at 10 bases. V was clipped by 7 bases and J by 7 bases; unmatched bases: 7. Germline V gene sequence: CDR1 SQVTM, CDR2 ANQGSEA. The CDR3 length is 13 residues. CDR3 in DNA: TGCAGCGGAAAGCGGGGGGGCTGGAATGAGCAGTTCTTC. It translates to CSGKRGGWNEQFF.

This clonotype was recorded at least ten times. The junction differs from germline at one of its ends, possibly a read error. CDR3 loop: CANSAGQLATNEKLFF. The CDR3 nucleotides read TGTGCCAACTCAGCGGGACAGCTTGCAACTAATGAAAAACTGTTTTTT. This rearrangement joins TRBV18 to TRBJ1-4; 7 bases line up with TRBD1. CDR1 and CDR2 from the germline V gene are KGHSH and LQKENI. CDR3 length equals 16 residues.

The V gene is TRBV12-3 or TRBV12-4, the J gene TRBJ2-3; 10 bases map to TRBD2. J was trimmed by 6 bases and V by 3 bases; bases with no gene match: 18. The CDR3 has 19 amino acids. The CDR3 DNA is TGTGCCAGCAGTTTTACACCGGGACTAGCGAGGAATAGGTACGATACGCAGTATTTT. This sequence encodes CASSFTPGLARNRYDTQYF.

The chain recombines TRBV6-2 or TRBV6-3 with TRBJ2-1, with D perhaps given as TRBD1 or TRBD2 (5 bases each). Trimming removed 5 bases from V and 4 bases from J, with 12 bases in between. The V gene's germline CDR1 is MNHEY and CDR2 SVGEGT. The CDR3 loop spans 14 amino acids. CDR3 coding DNA: TGTGCCAGCAGTCCCGGGACGGGATACAATGAGCAGTTCTTC. It codes for CASSPGTGYNEQFF.

This clonotype was found many times. The J gene is TRBJ2-5, the V gene TRBV12-3 or TRBV12-4; TRBD2 matches 9 bases. The junction had 4 bases not matched to a gene; V was cut back by 5 bases and J by 9 bases. The CDR3 contains 12 residues. For the CDR3, the DNA is TGTGCCAGCAGTGGACTAGCGAGGGCCCAGTACTTC. Residues: CASSGLARAQYF.

This clonotype occurred many times. This chain uses TRBV7-8 with TRBJ2-3; no definite D call. Trimming took off 2 bases at V and 1 base at J, with 4 bases between the two ends. The CDR3 contains 13 residues. Germline V lookup: CDR1 SGHVS, CDR2 FQNEAQ. The CDR3 spells CASSLMGTDTQYF. DNA for the CDR3: TGTGCCAGCAGCTTAATGGGCACAGATACGCAGTATTTT. Combining the CDR3 with reference TRBV7-8 and TRBJ2-3 gives the whole variable domain GAGVSQSPRYKVAKRGQDVALRCDPISGHVSLFWYQQALGQGPEFLTYFQNEAQLDKSGLPSDRFFAERPEGSVSTLKIQRTQQEDSAVYLCASSLMGTDTQYFGPGTRLTVL.

This sequence joins TRBV6-2 or TRBV6-3 and TRBJ2-3, with D unclear. This CDR3 is built from 12 residues. Germline V gene lookup returns CDR1 MNHEY and CDR2 SVGEGT. Trimming shortened V by 4 bases and J by 5 bases, and 7 bases separated the two germline ends. CDR3 in DNA: TGTGCCAGCAGTTCTTACGGAGATACGCAGTATTTT. As protein: CASSSYGDTQYF.

This clonotype was counted ten times or more. The chain combines TRBV15 with TRBJ1-5; 8 bases are a match to TRBD1. The CDR3 consists of 14 residues. V lost 1 base and J lost 7; bases outside the gene matches: 3. Looked up from germline, CDR1 is LNHNV and CDR2 is YYDKDF (reference sequence). The CDR3 DNA follows: TGTGCCACCAGCAGAGCAGGGGGCGGGCAGCCCCAGCATTTT. Translation: CATSRAGGGQPQHF.

This clonotype was counted at least ten times. The CDR3 DNA reads as TGTGCCAGCAGCTTAGTGGTTAACTACGAGCAGTACTTC. This encodes CASSLVVNYEQYF. This chain links TRBV7-2 with TRBJ2-7; D is undetermined. Germline V gene sequence: CDR1 SGHTA, CDR2 FQGNSA. The V gene lost 1 base and the J gene lost 3 bases, with 7 bases spanning the gap. CDR3 length: 13 residues.

The chain combines TRBV6-2 or TRBV6-3 with TRBJ2-1; 15 bases fit TRBD2. Per the germline V gene, CDR1 is MNHEY and CDR2 is SVGEGT. V lost 7 bases to trimming and J lost 5 bases; unmatched junction nucleotides: 12. The CDR3 contains 18 residues. In nucleotides, the CDR3 is TGTGCCAGCACCCAACGGACTAGCGGGGGGGCCAGTGACAATGAGCAGTTCTTC. This sequence encodes CASTQRTSGGASDNEQFF.

This clonotype was counted many times. The J gene is TRBJ2-3, the V gene TRBV20-1; D perhaps matches TRBD2 (6 bases). The CDR3 sequence is 17 residues long. The ends were cut back, 4 bases at V and 2 bases at J, with 22 bases in the middle. CDR1 is DFQATT, CDR2 SNEGSKA, per germline (reference sequence). CDR3 in amino acids: CSAIGESDYRFTDTQYF. CDR3 nucleotides: TGCAGTGCTATTGGGGAATCGGACTATCGGTTCACAGATACGCAGTATTTT.

This clonotype has ten or more counts. The J gene is TRBJ2-5, the V gene TRBV20-1; 7 bases align to TRBD1. This CDR3 spans 14 amino acids. From germline, CDR1 is DFQATT and CDR2 SNEGSKA (reference sequence). The ends lost 3 bases at V and 2 bases at J; junction bases unmatched: 6. The CDR3 here is CSARRDSNQETQYF. The CDR3 DNA follows: TGCAGTGCTAGGAGGGACAGCAATCAAGAGACCCAGTACTTC.

This clonotype has a count of ten or more. V usage is TRBV4-2 and J usage is TRBJ2-1, with 8 bases lining up with TRBD2. The CDR3 is 16 residues long. Germline V CDR1 and CDR2: LGHNA, YNFKEQ. The V segment lost 1 base and the J segment 0 bases; nucleotides outside the gene matches: 2. The CDR3 region has the DNA TGTGCCAGCAGCCAAGCCGGGACTAGCTCCTACAATGAGCAGTTCTTC. Amino acids: CASSQAGTSSYNEQFF.

The V call is TRBV4-3, the J call TRBJ1-1; maybe TRBD1 (5 bases). This CDR3 has 16 residues. The germline gives CDR1 LGHNA, CDR2 YSLEER. The ends were cut back, 0 bases at V and 4 bases at J, with 15 bases in the middle. The DNA for the CDR3 is TGCGCCAGCAGCCAAGAAGTCTTAATGGGGGGCACTGAAGCTTTCTTT. It specifies CASSQEVLMGGTEAFF.

This clonotype has a count of ten or more. The chain is built from TRBV7-2 and TRBJ2-3; D remains unclear. Germline V gene data show CDR1 as SGHTA and CDR2 as FQGNSA. Trimming cost V 2 bases and J 0 bases, with 12 bases left between them. The CDR3 has 16 residues. DNA of the CDR3: TGTGCCAGCAGCTTATTGGGAAGGCTAAGCACAGATACGCAGTATTTT. Translated, it gives CASSLLGRLSTDTQYF.

The chain combines TRBV10-3 with TRBJ1-4; maybe TRBD1 (5 bases). Looked up from germline, CDR1 is ENHRY and CDR2 is SYGVKD. V lost 6 bases and J lost 7, with 15 bases in between. The CDR3 length is 14 residues. CDR3 residues: CAISLDGAAEKLFF. CDR3 sequence (DNA): TGTGCCATCAGCCTCGACGGGGCGGCTGAAAAACTGTTTTTT.

This clonotype was counted between two and nine times. This chain joins TRBV4-3 and TRBJ1-1; TRBD1 is a possible D gene (5 bases). CDR1 is LGHNA, CDR2 YSLEER, per germline. V was cut by 1 base and J by 1 base, with 10 bases left in between. The CDR3 spans 15 residues. The CDR3 sequence is CASSQVAGRNTEAFF. In DNA form, the CDR3 reads TGCGCCAGCAGCCAAGTGGCAGGGAGGAACACTGAAGCTTTCTTT.